This T cell receptor (beta chain) stems from a study of a mutant IDH1 vaccine in newly diagnosed glioma. Background on the study: Earlier care involved radiotherapy, temozolomide, or both, and the majority received both.

Produced via immunoSEQ multiplex PCR; TCRdb's table is partial and in-frame only. The data contain 15,000 or so clones, roughly 80% of them singletons. Time point specified: baseline, week 1 (first vaccination visit). As for treatment: pre-vaccination baseline after standard-of-care therapy. New WHO grade 3 or 4 IDH1-mutant, ATRX-lost astrocytomas were present in all donors. The CDR3 spans 15 residues. J gave up 0 bases and V 5 bases, and 6 bases lay outside the gene matches. In germline, CDR1 is SQVTM, CDR2 ANQGSEA. Turning to this clone: Its antigen is undetermined.

Study-wide results and limits: In 85% to 95% of patients, immune responses induced by the vaccine occurred.

The sequence was collected from a man between 35 and 55 years old with glioma. The chain carries TRBV29-1 and TRBJ2-1, with 8 bases matching TRBD2. Material: PBMCs, obtained from a glioma patient treated with radiotherapy, temozolomide or both. Here the CDR3 DNA reads TGCAGCGTTCGGCGGAGCGGGAGCTCCTACAATGAGCAGTTCTTC. This codes for CSVRRSGSSYNEQFF.